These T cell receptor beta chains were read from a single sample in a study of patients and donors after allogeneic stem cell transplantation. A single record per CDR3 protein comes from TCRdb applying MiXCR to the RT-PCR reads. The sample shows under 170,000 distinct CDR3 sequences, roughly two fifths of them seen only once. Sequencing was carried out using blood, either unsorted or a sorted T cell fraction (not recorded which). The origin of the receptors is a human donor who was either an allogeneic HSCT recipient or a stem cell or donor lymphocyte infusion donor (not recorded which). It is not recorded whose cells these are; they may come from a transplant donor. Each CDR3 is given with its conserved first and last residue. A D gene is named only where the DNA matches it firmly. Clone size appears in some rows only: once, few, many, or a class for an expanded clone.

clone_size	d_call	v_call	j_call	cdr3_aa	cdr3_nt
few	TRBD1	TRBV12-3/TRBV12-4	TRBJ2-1	CASSLVLVPGQPYNEQFF	TGTGCCAGCAGTTTAGTCCTAGTCCCGGGACAGCCTTACAATGAGCAGTTCTTC
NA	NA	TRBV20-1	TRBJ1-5	CSARDKVYVGEPQHF	TGCAGTGCTAGAGATAAGGTTTACGTCGGGGAGCCCCAGCATTTT
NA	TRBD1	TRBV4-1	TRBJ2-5	CASSQEGTGQETQYF	TGCGCCAGCAGCCAAGAAGGGACAGGGCAAGAGACCCAGTACTTC
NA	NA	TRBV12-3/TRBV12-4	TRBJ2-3	CASSLDGTSTDTQYF	TGTGCCAGCAGTTTAGACGGCACTAGCACAGATACGCAGTATTTT
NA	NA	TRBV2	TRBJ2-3	CASSALIPSTDTQYF	TGTGCCAGCAGTGCGCTCATACCTAGCACAGATACGCAGTATTTT
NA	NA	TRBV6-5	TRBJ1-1	CASSTQTPNTEAFF	TGTGCCAGCAGTACACAGACACCCAACACTGAAGCTTTCTTT
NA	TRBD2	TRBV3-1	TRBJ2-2	CASSQAGLAGGPRELFF	TGTGCCAGCAGCCAAGCGGGACTAGCGGGGGGTCCCCGGGAGCTGTTTTTT
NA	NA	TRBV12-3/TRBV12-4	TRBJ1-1	CASSLWTENTEAFF	TGTGCCAGCAGTTTGTGGACGGAGAACACTGAAGCTTTCTTT
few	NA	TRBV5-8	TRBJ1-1	CASSLGQPMNTEAFF	TGTGCCAGCAGCTTGGGGCAGCCCATGAACACTGAAGCTTTCTTT
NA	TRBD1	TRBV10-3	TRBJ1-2	CAISEPGQGVALGYGYTF	TGTGCCATCAGTGAGCCGGGACAGGGGGTAGCGCTAGGCTATGGCTACACCTTC
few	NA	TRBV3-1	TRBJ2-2	CASSQVQNTGELFF	TGTGCCAGCAGCCAAGTACAGAACACCGGGGAGCTGTTTTTT
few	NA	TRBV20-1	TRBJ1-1	CSARGANTEAFF	TGCAGTGCTAGAGGGGCGAACACTGAAGCTTTCTTT
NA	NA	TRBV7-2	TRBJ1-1	CASSHSYQEAFF	TGTGCCAGCAGCCACTCATATCAAGAAGCTTTCTTT
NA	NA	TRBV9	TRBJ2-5	CASSVDVGGETQYF	TGTGCCAGCAGCGTAGATGTTGGGGGAGAGACCCAGTACTTC
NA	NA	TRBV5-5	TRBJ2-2	CASSDRLTNTGELFF	TGTGCCAGCAGCGACCGACTTACGAACACCGGGGAGCTGTTTTTT
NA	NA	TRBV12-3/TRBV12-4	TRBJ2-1	CASSFPSDQTRDEQFF	TGTGCCAGCAGTTTCCCTTCAGATCAAACAAGAGATGAGCAGTTCTTC
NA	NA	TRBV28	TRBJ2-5	CAAAGSRETQYF	TGTGCCGCAGCGGGCAGCAGAGAGACCCAGTACTTC
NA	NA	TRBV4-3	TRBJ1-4	CASSLTRTGPINEKLFF	TGCGCCAGCAGCCTGACGCGGACGGGGCCTATCAATGAAAAACTGTTTTTT
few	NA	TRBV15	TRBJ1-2	CATSRDGETPLVGYTF	TGTGCCACCAGCAGAGATGGTGAGACCCCCCTCGTAGGCTACACCTTC
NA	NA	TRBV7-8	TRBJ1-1	CASSRGSAEAFF	TGTGCCAGCAGCAGGGGATCGGCTGAAGCTTTCTTT
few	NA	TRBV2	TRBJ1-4	CATRGGDEKLFF	TGTGCCACCCGGGGGGGAGATGAAAAACTGTTTTTT
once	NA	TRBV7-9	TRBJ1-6	CASTGVNNSPLHF	TGTGCCAGCACAGGGGTAAACAATTCACCCCTCCACTTT
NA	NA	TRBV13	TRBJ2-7	CASSLSGSEQYF	TGTGCCAGCAGCCTCAGCGGAAGCGAGCAGTACTTC
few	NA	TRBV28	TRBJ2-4	CASSLPPPPKNIQYF	TGTGCCAGCAGTTTACCCCCCCCTCCCAAAAACATTCAGTACTTC
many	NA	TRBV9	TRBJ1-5	CASSADSRNQPQHF	TGTGCCAGCAGCGCGGACAGCCGCAATCAGCCCCAGCATTTT
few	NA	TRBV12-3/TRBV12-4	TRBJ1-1	CASSILNTEAFF	TGTGCCAGCAGTATATTGAACACTGAAGCTTTCTTT
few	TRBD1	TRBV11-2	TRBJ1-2	CASSPRRGPVLNYGYTF	TGTGCCAGCAGCCCCCGCAGGGGGCCGGTCCTAAACTATGGCTACACCTTC
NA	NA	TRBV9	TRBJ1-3	CASSAGPSSGNTIYF	TGTGCCAGCAGCGCGGGACCGAGCTCTGGAAACACCATATATTTT
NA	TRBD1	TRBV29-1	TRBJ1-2	CSETGGQGNGYTF	TGCAGCGAGACCGGGGGACAGGGAAATGGCTACACCTTC
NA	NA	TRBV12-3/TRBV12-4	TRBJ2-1	CASSPRNHEQFF	TGTGCCAGCAGTCCACGCAACCATGAGCAGTTCTTC
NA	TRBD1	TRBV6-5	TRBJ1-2	CASRVQGQGRDGYTF	TGTGCCAGCAGGGTCCAGGGACAGGGAAGGGATGGCTACACCTTC
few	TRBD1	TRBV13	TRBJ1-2	CASSFDRGSYGYTF	TGTGCCAGCAGCTTCGACAGGGGCTCATATGGCTACACCTTC
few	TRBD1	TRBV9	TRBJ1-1	CASSVQGAGTEAFF	TGTGCCAGCAGCGTACAGGGGGCTGGCACTGAAGCTTTCTTT
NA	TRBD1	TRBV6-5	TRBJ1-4	CASSPDRVTNEKLFF	TGTGCCAGCAGTCCAGACAGGGTAACTAATGAAAAACTGTTTTTT
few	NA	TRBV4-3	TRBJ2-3	CASSARSTDTQYF	TGCGCCAGCAGTGCGAGAAGCACAGATACGCAGTATTTT
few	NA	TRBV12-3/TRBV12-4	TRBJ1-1	CASSLLNGLNTEAFF	TGTGCCAGCAGTTTATTGAACGGATTAAACACTGAAGCTTTCTTT
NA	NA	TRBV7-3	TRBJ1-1	CASSPRGRPTEAFF	TGTGCCAGCAGCCCCCGTGGCAGGCCCACTGAAGCTTTCTTT
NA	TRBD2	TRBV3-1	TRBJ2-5	CASGGLAAETQYF	TGTGCCAGCGGCGGACTAGCGGCCGAAACCCAGTACTTC
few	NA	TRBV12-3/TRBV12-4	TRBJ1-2	CASSPDRESYGYTF	TGTGCCAGCAGTCCGGACAGAGAGTCCTATGGCTACACCTTC
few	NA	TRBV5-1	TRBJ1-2	CASSLTPTVRDYGYTF	TGCGCCAGCAGCTTGACTCCGACGGTGAGGGACTATGGCTACACCTTC
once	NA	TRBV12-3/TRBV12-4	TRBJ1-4	CASSPHRGKAEKLFF	TGTGCCAGCAGTCCCCATAGGGGGAAGGCAGAAAAACTGTTTTTT
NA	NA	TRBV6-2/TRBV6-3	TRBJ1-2	CASKTAPNYGYTF	TGTGCCAGCAAGACAGCGCCAAACTATGGCTACACCTTC
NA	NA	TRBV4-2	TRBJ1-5	CASSHGGRYQPQHF	TGTGCCAGCAGCCACGGGGGCCGTTATCAGCCCCAGCATTTT
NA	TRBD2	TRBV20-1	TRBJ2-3	CSASGLAGGTDTQYF	TGCAGTGCTTCGGGACTAGCAGGTGGCACAGATACGCAGTATTTT
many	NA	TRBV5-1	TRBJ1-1	CASSLGMNTEAFF	TGTGCCAGCAGCCTGGGAATGAACACTGAAGCTTTCTTT
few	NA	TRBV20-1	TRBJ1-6	CSARQISGMDSPLHF	TGCAGTGCTAGACAGATTAGCGGGATGGATTCACCCCTCCACTTT
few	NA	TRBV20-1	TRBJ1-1	CSASAGAKVGNTEAFF	TGCAGTGCTAGTGCAGGGGCGAAGGTAGGGAACACTGAAGCTTTCTTT
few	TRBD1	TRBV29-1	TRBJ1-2	CSVRQGARDDYGYTF	TGCAGCGTTCGGCAGGGGGCCCGAGATGACTATGGCTACACCTTC
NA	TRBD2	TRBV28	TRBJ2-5	CASSLRTSGRETQYF	TGTGCCAGCAGTTTAAGGACTAGCGGGCGGGAGACCCAGTACTTC
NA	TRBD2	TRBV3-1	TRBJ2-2	CASSQGGGLPNTGELFF	TGTGCCAGCAGCCAAGGGGGGGGACTCCCGAACACCGGGGAGCTGTTTTTT
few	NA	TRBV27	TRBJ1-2	CASSLSSGNYGYTF	TGTGCCAGCAGTTTATCGTCCGGTAACTATGGCTACACCTTC